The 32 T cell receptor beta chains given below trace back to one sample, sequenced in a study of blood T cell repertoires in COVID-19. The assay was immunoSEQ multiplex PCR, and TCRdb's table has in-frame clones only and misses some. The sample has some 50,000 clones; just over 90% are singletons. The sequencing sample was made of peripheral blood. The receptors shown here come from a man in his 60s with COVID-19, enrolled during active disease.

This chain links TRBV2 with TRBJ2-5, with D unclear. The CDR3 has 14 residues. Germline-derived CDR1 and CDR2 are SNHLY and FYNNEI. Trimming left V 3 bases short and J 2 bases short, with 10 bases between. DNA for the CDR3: TGTGCCAGCAGTGAGGGCCGGATACAAGAGACCCAGTACTTC. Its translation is CASSEGRIQETQYF.

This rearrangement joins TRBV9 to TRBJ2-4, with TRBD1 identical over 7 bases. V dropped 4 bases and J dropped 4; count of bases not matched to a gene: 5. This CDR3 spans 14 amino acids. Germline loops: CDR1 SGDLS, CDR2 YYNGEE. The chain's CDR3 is CASSRSTGKNIQYF. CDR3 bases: TGTGCCAGCAGCAGGTCGACAGGGAAAAACATTCAGTACTTC.

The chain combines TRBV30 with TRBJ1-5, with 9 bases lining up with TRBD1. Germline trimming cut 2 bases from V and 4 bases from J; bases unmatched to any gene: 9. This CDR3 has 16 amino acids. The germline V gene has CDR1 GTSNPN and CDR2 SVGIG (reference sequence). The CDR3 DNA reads TGTGCCTGGAGTTCAGGGGACAGGGTAGGAAATCAGCCCCAGCATTTT. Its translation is CAWSSGDRVGNQPQHF. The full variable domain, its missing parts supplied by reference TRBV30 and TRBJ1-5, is SQTIHQWPATLVQPVGSPLSLECTVEGTSNPNLYWYRQAAGRGLQLLFYSVGIGQISSEVPQNLSASRPQDRQFILSSKKLLLSDSGFYLCAWSSGDRVGNQPQHFGDGTRLSIL.

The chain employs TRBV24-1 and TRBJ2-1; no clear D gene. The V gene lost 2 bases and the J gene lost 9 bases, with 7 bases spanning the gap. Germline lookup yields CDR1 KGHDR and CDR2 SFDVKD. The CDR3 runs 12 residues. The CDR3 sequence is CATSDSAGEQFF. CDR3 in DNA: TGTGCCACCAGTGATTCTGCAGGTGAGCAGTTCTTC.

This CDR3 is CASSLAGGGNEQFF. CDR3 DNA sequence: TGTGCCAGCAGCCTAGCGGGAGGAGGCAATGAGCAGTTCTTC. The genes are TRBV2 and TRBJ2-1; 11 nucleotides agree with TRBD2. The ends lost 6 bases at V and 6 bases at J; junction bases unmatched: 4. The V gene's germline CDR1 is SNHLY and CDR2 FYNNEI. The CDR3 spans 14 residues.

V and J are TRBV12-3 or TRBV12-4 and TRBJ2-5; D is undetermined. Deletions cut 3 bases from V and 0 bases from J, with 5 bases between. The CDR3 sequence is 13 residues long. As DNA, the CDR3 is TGTGCCAGCAGTTTTACACACCAAGAGACCCAGTACTTC. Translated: CASSFTHQETQYF.

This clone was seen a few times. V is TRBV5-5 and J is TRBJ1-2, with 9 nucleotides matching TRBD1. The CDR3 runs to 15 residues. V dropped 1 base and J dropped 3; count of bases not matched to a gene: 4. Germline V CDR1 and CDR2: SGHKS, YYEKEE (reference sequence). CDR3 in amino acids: CASSLWDRVDYGYTF. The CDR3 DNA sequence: TGTGCCAGCAGCTTGTGGGACAGGGTGGACTATGGCTACACCTTC.

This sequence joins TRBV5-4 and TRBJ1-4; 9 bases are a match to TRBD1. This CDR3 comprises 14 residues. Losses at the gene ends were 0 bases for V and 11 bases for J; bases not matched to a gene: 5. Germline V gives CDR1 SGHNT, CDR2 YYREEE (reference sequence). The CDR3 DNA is TGTGCCAGCAGCTTGGAACAGGGGGCAGGGAAACTGTTTTTT. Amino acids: CASSLEQGAGKLFF. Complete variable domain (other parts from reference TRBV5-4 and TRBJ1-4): ETGVTQSPTHLIKTRGQQVTLRCSSQSGHNTVSWYQQALGQGPQFIFQYYREEENGRGNFPPRFSGLQFPNYSSELNVNALELDDSALYLCASSLEQGAGKLFFGSGTQLSVL.

This chain's CDR3 is CASSVNSGNTIYF. In DNA, the CDR3 is TGTGCCAGCAGCGTCAACTCTGGAAACACCATATATTTT. The J gene is TRBJ1-3, the V gene TRBV9; D is undetermined. This CDR3 has 13 residues. Per germline, CDR1 SGDLS and CDR2 YYNGEE. V gave up 2 bases and J gave up 0 bases, with 3 bases separating them.

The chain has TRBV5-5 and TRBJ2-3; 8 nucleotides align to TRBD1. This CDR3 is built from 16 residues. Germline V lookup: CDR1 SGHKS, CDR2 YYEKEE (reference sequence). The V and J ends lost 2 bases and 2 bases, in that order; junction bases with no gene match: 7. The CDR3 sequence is CASSFPGTGITDTQYF. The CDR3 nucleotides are TGTGCCAGCAGCTTCCCCGGGACAGGAATCACAGATACGCAGTATTTT.

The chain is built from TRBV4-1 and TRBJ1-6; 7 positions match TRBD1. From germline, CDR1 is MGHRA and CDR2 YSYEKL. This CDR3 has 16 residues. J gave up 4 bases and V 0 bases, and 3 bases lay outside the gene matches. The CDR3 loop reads CASSQDGQVYNSPLHF. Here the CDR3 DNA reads TGCGCCAGCAGCCAAGATGGACAGGTGTATAATTCACCCCTCCACTTT.

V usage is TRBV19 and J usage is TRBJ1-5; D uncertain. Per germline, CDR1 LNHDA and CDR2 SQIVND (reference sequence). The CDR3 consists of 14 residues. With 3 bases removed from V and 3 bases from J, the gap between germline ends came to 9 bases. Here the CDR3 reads CASSIYQNNQPQHF. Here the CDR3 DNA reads TGTGCCAGTAGTATTTATCAGAACAATCAGCCCCAGCATTTT.

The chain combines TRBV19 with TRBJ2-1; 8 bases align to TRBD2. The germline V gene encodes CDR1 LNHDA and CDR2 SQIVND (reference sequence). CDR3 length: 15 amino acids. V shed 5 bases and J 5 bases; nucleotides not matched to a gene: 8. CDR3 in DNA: TGTGCCAGTAGTCCCTTTCCGGGACTAGACAATGAGCAGTTCTTC. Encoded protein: CASSPFPGLDNEQFF. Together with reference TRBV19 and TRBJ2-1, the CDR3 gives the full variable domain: DGGITQSPKYLFRKEGQNVTLSCEQNLNHDAMYWYRQDPGQGLRLIYYSQIVNDFQKGDIAEGYSVSREKKESFPLTVTSAQKNPTAFYLCASSPFPGLDNEQFFGPGTRLTVL.

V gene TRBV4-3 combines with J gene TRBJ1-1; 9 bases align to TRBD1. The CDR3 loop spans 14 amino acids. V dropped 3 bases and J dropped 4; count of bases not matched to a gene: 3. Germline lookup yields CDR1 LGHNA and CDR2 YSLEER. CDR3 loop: CASSHTGGTTEAFF. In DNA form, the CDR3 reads TGCGCCAGCAGCCACACAGGGGGCACCACTGAAGCTTTCTTT.

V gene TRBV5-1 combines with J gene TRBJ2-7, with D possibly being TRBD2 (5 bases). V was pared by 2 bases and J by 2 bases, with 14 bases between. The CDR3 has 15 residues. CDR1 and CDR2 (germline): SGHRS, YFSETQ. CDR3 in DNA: TGCGCCAGCAGCTTCTCACTTGGGGAGACCTACGAGCAGTACTTC. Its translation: CASSFSLGETYEQYF.

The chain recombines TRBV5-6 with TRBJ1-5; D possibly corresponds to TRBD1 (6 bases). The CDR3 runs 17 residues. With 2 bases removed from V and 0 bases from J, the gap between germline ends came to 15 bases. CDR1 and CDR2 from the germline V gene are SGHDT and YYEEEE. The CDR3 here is CASSLGTTSHSNQPQHF. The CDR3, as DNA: TGTGCCAGCAGCTTAGGGACAACATCACATAGCAATCAGCCCCAGCATTTT.

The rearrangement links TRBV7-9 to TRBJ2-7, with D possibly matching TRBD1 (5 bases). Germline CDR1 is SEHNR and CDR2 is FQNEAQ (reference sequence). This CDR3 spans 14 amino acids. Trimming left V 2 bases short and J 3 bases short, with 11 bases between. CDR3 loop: CASSLRGAIYEQYF. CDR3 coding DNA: TGTGCCAGCAGCTTAAGGGGTGCCATCTACGAGCAGTACTTC.

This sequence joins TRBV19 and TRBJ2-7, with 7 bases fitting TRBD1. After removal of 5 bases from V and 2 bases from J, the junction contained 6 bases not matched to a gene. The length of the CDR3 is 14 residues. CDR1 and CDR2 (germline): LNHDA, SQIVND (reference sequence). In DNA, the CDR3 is TGTGCCAGTAGTTCGGGACAGACCCCCTACGAGCAGTACTTC. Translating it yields CASSSGQTPYEQYF.

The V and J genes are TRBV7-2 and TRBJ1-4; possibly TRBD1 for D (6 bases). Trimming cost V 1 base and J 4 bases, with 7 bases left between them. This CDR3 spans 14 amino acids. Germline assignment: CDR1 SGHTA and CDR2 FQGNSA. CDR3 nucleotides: TGTGCCAGCAGCTTAGGCAGGGGTAATGAAAAACTGTTTTTT. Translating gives CASSLGRGNEKLFF.

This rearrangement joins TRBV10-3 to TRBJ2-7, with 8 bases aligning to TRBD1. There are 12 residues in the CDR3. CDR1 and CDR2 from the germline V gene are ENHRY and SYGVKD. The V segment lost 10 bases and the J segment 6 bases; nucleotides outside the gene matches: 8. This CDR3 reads CASRDRRSEQYF. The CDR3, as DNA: TGTGCCAGTCGGGACAGGAGGTCCGAGCAGTACTTC.

DNA for the CDR3: TGTGCCAGCAGCCCCCTCCCCTCTAGCGGAGGCAACACCGGGGAGCTGTTTTTT. Encoded protein: CASSPLPSSGGNTGELFF. The gene calls are TRBV9 and TRBJ2-2; TRBD2 agrees at 7 bases. The CDR3 has 18 residues. The V gene's germline CDR1 is SGDLS and CDR2 YYNGEE. The trim removed 4 bases at V and 2 bases at J, leaving 14 bases unmatched.

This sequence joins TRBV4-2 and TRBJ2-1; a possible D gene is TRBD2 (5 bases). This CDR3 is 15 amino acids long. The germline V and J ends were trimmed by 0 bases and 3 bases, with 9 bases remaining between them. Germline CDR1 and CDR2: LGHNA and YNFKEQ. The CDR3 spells CASSQDPGLYNEQFF. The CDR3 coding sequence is TGTGCCAGCAGCCAAGATCCAGGACTCTACAATGAGCAGTTCTTC.

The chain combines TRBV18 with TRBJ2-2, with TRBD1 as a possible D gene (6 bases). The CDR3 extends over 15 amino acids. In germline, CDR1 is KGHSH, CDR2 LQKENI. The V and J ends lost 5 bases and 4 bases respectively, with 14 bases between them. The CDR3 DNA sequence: TGTGCCAGCTCATCGTCCAAGGACAGCACCGGGGAGCTGTTTTTT. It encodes CASSSSKDSTGELFF. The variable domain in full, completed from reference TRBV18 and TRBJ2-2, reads NAGVMQNPRHLVRRRGQEARLRCSPMKGHSHVYWYRQLPEEGLKFMVYLQKENIIDESGMPKERFSAEFPKEGPSILRIQQVVRGDSAAYFCASSSSKDSTGELFFGEGSRLTVL.

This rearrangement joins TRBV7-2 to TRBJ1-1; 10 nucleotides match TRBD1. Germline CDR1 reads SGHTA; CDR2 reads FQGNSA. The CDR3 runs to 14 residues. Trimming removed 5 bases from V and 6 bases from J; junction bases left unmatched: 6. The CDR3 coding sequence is TGTGCCAGCAGCGCCAAGACAGGGGGCCCTGAAGCTTTCTTT. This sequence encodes CASSAKTGGPEAFF.

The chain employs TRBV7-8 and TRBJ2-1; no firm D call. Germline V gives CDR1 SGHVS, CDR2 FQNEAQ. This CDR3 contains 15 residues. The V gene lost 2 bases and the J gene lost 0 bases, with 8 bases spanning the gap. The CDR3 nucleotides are TGTGCCAGCAGCTTAAGCTCTAGCTCCTACAATGAGCAGTTCTTC. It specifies CASSLSSSSYNEQFF.

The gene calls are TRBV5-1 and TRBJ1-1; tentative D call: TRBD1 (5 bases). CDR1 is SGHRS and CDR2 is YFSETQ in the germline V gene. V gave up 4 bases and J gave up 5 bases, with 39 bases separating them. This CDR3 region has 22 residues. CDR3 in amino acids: CASSPLFGQHVEGEGTGTEAFF. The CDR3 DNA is TGCGCCAGCAGCCCCCTATTTGGACAACATGTAGAAGGGGAGGGGACGGGGACTGAAGCTTTCTTT.

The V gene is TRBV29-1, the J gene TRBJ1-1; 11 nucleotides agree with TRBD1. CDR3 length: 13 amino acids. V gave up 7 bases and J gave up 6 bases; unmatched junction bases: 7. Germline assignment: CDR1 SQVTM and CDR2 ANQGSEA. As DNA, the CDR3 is TGCAGCGCAACGGACAGGGGGCGTGCTGAAGCTTTCTTT. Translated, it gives CSATDRGRAEAFF.

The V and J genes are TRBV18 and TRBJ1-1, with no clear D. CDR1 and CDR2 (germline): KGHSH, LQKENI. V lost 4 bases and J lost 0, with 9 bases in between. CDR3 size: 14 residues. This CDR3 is CASSQWEMNTEAFF. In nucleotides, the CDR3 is TGTGCCAGCTCACAGTGGGAGATGAACACTGAAGCTTTCTTT.

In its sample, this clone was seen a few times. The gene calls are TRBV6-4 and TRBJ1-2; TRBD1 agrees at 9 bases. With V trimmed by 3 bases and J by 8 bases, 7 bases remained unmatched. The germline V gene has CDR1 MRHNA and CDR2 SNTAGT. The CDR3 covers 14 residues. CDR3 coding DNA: TGTGCCAGCAGTGATCCGAACAGGGGGCTGGGCTACACCTTC. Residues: CASSDPNRGLGYTF.

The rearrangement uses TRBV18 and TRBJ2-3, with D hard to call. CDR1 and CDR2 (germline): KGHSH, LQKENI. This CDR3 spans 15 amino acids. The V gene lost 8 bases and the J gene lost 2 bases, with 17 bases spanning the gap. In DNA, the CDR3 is TGTGCCAGCATGCAGGCCCCGACGCCCACAGATACGCAGTATTTT. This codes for CASMQAPTPTDTQYF.

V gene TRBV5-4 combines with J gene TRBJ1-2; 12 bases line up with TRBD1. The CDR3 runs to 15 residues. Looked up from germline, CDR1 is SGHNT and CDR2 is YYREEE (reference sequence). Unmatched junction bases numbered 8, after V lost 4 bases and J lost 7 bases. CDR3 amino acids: CASSPTGTGGLGYTF. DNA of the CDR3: TGTGCCAGCAGCCCCACAGGGACAGGGGGCCTTGGCTACACCTTC.

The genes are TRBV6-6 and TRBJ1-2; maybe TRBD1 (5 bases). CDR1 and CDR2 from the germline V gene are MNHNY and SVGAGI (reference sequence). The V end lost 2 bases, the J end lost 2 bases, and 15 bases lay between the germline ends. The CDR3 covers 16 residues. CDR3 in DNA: TGTGCCAGCAGTTACAATACCCCTGACAGCAACTATGGCTACACCTTC. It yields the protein CASSYNTPDSNYGYTF.